This TCR beta chain came from a study of CD8+CD57+ T cells in acquired aplastic anemia. Overall study: Sorted CD4+ and CD8+ cells yielded DNA averaging about 3.2 ug.

In patients chosen for sequencing, flow cytometry had shown CD8+CD57+ cell expansion. The germline V and J ends were trimmed by 1 base and 15 bases, with 19 bases remaining between them. The CDR3 sequence is 14 residues long. CDR1 LGHDT and CDR2 YNNKEL come from the germline V gene (reference sequence). Study results and caveats: Between patients and controls, approximately 29 CD8+ CDR3 sequences were found in common.

This clonotype appeared many times. What it binds is not known. TCR beta VDJ and CDR3 were profiled, and genomic DNA was the template. Using its own MiXCR run on the reads, TCRdb lists one record per CDR3 protein. The sample holds about 190,000 distinct CDR3 sequences; more than 45% are singletons and the top ten take around a tenth. The V gene is TRBV3-1, the J gene TRBJ2-1, with D perhaps matching TRBD1 (5 bases). Sequencing was performed on sorted CD4+, CD8+, or CD8+CD57+ T cells (not recorded which) from PBMCs. This TCR came from a human donor with aplastic anemia. The CDR3 here is CASSQGEAQGNMFF. In DNA form, the CDR3 reads TGTGCCAGCAGCCAAGGAGAGGCGCAGGGAAATATGTTCTTC.